Presented here are 32 T cell receptor beta chains from one specimen sequenced in a study of shared clonotypes between healthy human individuals (dated by TCRdb to about 2020). Library construction relied on the immunoSEQ multiplex PCR assay. What TCRdb holds here is the immuneACCESS table cut down to in-frame rearrangements. Part of the clones is not present; checked against another copy, under half of the missing clones reflect an unresolved V gene, and the others are unexplained. This sample is represented by 95,000 to 120,000 clones; about 70% of them were singletons. Roughly 22% of the sample goes to the ten largest clones. Sequenced: memory CD8+ T cells sorted from blood. The cell subset or site label on this specimen signifies: CD45RO+ cells pooled with CCR7-negative TemRA cells. The receptors were sampled from a woman aged 25-40 years in good health.

A single count supports this clone. The genes are TRBV7-1 and TRBJ2-6; D may be TRBD1 (5 bases). TRBV7-1 qualifies as an ORF whose function is uncertain. CDR3 length: 18 amino acids. Trimming shortened V by 5 bases and J by 5 bases, and 22 bases separated the two germline ends. CDR3 region: CASSRSRRGQSRANVLTF. As DNA, the CDR3 is TGTGCCAGCAGCCGATCTCGACGAGGACAAAGTCGGGCCAACGTCCTGACTTTC.

This chain joins TRBV16 and TRBJ1-1; tentative D call: TRBD1 (5 bases). The V gene lost 2 bases and the J gene lost 1 base, with 8 bases spanning the gap. CDR3 size: 14 residues. CDR1 and CDR2 (germline): KGHSY, FQNENV. This CDR3 is CASSQGAGNTEAFF. CDR3 DNA: TGTGCCAGCAGCCAAGGGGCGGGGAACACTGAAGCTTTCTTT.

The rearrangement joins TRBV28 to TRBJ1-5; TRBD1 matches 8 bases. The CDR3 extends over 16 amino acids. V dropped 5 bases and J dropped 3; count of bases not matched to a gene: 9. The V gene's germline CDR1 is MDHEN and CDR2 SYDVKM. The chain's CDR3 is CASSPPAGGYNQPQHF. The CDR3 region has the DNA TGTGCCAGCAGTCCCCCAGCAGGGGGCTACAATCAGCCCCAGCATTTT.

The chain employs TRBV19 and TRBJ2-1; 8 bases align to TRBD2. V shed 3 bases and J 1 base; nucleotides not matched to a gene: 2. Looked up from germline, CDR1 is LNHDA and CDR2 is SQIVND (reference sequence). This CDR3 region has 15 residues. The CDR3 reads CASSIVAGSYNEQFF. In nucleotides, the CDR3 is TGTGCCAGTAGTATTGTAGCGGGATCCTACAATGAGCAGTTCTTC.

This chain connects TRBV28 to TRBJ2-7; tentatively, D is TRBD1 (6 bases). Looked up from germline, CDR1 is MDHEN and CDR2 is SYDVKM. The CDR3 runs to 15 residues. V was pared by 5 bases and J by 2 bases, with 16 bases between. The CDR3 loop reads CASSGRGITAYEQYF. The CDR3 DNA follows: TGTGCCAGCAGTGGAAGGGGGATAACAGCCTACGAGCAGTACTTC. Looking up the rest from reference TRBV28 and TRBJ2-7 gives the full variable domain: DVKVTQSSRYLVKRTGEKVFLECVQDMDHENMFWYRQDPGLGLRLIYFSYDVKMKEKGDIPEGYSVSREKKERFSLILESASTNQTSMYLCASSGRGITAYEQYFGPGTRLTVT.

This clone was detected ten times or more. At the DNA level, this CDR3 is encoded by other sequences in the same sample as well. This rearrangement joins TRBV25-1 to TRBJ2-1; TRBD2 matches 8 bases. This CDR3 spans 15 amino acids. The junction had 12 bases not matched to a gene; V was cut back by 6 bases and J by 8 bases. CDR1 MGHDK and CDR2 SYGVNS come from the germline V gene. The CDR3 nucleotides are TGTGCCAGCAGCCCGCCGGCGGGAGGTTTAGATGAGCAGTTCTTC. This codes for CASSPPAGGLDEQFF.

J is TRBJ2-7 and V is TRBV29-1; 12 bases fit TRBD2. The CDR3 sequence is 15 residues long. The V and J ends lost 3 bases and 1 base, in that order; junction bases with no gene match: 4. The germline V gene encodes CDR1 SQVTM and CDR2 ANQGSEA. CDR3 bases: TGCAGCGTTGACCTACTAGCGGGAGGATCCTACGAGCAGTACTTC. This codes for CSVDLLAGGSYEQYF.

This clone was detected many times. For the CDR3, the DNA is TGTGCCAGCAGCTTAGGTCTTTCTGGGGCCAACGTCCTGACTTTC. Residues: CASSLGLSGANVLTF. The chain has TRBV7-9 and TRBJ2-6; no clear D gene. The V end lost 1 base, the J end lost 1 base, and 5 bases lay between the germline ends. Germline V gene lookup returns CDR1 SEHNR and CDR2 FQNEAQ (reference sequence). The CDR3 totals 15 residues.

Many counts were recorded for this clone. The chain employs TRBV28 and TRBJ2-7, with 8 bases that match TRBD2. Germline assignment: CDR1 MDHEN and CDR2 SYDVKM. Trimming removed 1 base from V and 9 bases from J; junction bases left unmatched: 14. The CDR3 length is 16 residues. CDR3 sequence (DNA): TGTGCCAGCAGTTTATCCATCTTGGACGGTCGGGAGGGGCAGTACTTC. Its protein is CASSLSILDGREGQYF.

The V call is TRBV19, the J call TRBJ1-3; 8 positions agree with TRBD1. The germline CDR1 and CDR2 sequences are LNHDA and SQIVND (reference sequence). This CDR3 region has 18 residues. V shed 0 bases, J shed 4 bases, and the junction held 11 bases outside the gene matches. The CDR3 DNA follows: TGTGCCAGTAGTATAGAGCCGCCCAAGACAGGGGTCGGAAACACCATATATTTT. Its translation is CASSIEPPKTGVGNTIYF.

This rearrangement joins TRBV27 to TRBJ1-2, with D hard to call. The V end was cut by 0 bases, the J end by 4 bases, with 15 bases between. Germline V gene sequence: CDR1 MNHEY, CDR2 SMNVEV (reference sequence). The CDR3 extends over 16 amino acids. Here the CDR3 reads CASSLSNTPWPYGYTF. CDR3 DNA sequence: TGTGCCAGCAGTTTATCGAACACCCCGTGGCCCTATGGCTACACCTTC.

The chain is built from TRBV28 and TRBJ2-6, with 7 bases matching TRBD1. V dropped 4 bases and J dropped 4; count of bases not matched to a gene: 4. Germline CDR1 is MDHEN and CDR2 is SYDVKM. The CDR3 has 15 amino acids. This CDR3 is CASSSTGDGANVLTF. The CDR3 region has the DNA TGTGCCAGCAGTTCAACAGGGGACGGGGCCAACGTCCTGACTTTC.

This clone was seen only once. The genes are TRBV5-1 and TRBJ1-1, with D possibly matching TRBD1 (5 bases). The CDR3 spans 14 residues. Trimming removed 2 bases from V and 4 bases from J, with 12 bases in between. The germline gives CDR1 SGHRS, CDR2 YFSETQ. The CDR3, as DNA: TGCGCCAGCAGCTTCTCAGGGTCGGGCACTGAAGCTTTCTTT. Translation gives CASSFSGSGTEAFF.

This clone appeared a few times. CDR3 protein: CASSPSIFSETHGYTF. CDR3 in DNA: TGTGCCAGCAGCCCTTCAATTTTCTCCGAGACGCATGGCTACACCTTC. This sequence joins TRBV11-3 and TRBJ1-2; D call uncertain. Germline lookup yields CDR1 SGHNT and CDR2 YENEEA. This CDR3 has 16 amino acids. V shed 5 bases and J shed 6 bases, with 22 bases lying between them.

The chain links TRBV7-2 to TRBJ1-3; 10 bases line up with TRBD1. Germline CDR1 SGHTA, CDR2 FQGNSA. V dropped 5 bases and J dropped 4; count of bases not matched to a gene: 5. CDR3 length: 15 residues. The CDR3 is CASSQGQGEGNTIYF. For the CDR3, the DNA is TGTGCCAGCAGCCAAGGACAGGGGGAAGGAAACACCATATATTTT.

The rearrangement links TRBV28 to TRBJ1-2, with D possibly matching TRBD1 (5 bases). The CDR3 runs 17 residues. Germline V gene sequence: CDR1 MDHEN, CDR2 SYDVKM. Trimming took 3 bases from V and 6 from J, leaving 23 bases between them. The DNA of the CDR3 is TGTGCCAGCAGTTTTATCGGGGAGGGGCCCGGAAGTCATGGCTACACCTTC. Translation: CASSFIGEGPGSHGYTF.

The V and J genes are TRBV19 and TRBJ2-7, with TRBD1 identical over 9 bases. The ends lost 5 bases at V and 3 bases at J; junction bases unmatched: 11. Germline CDR1 reads LNHDA; CDR2 reads SQIVND (reference sequence). The CDR3 spans 16 residues. This chain's CDR3 is CASSPPKGTGIYEQYF. For the CDR3, the DNA is TGTGCCAGTAGTCCCCCCAAAGGGACAGGGATCTACGAGCAGTACTTC.

There are a few counts of this clone. J is TRBJ1-2 and V is TRBV6-1; 10 nucleotides match TRBD1. There are 15 residues in the CDR3. Germline V gives CDR1 MNHNS, CDR2 SASEGT. V dropped 3 bases and J dropped 3; count of bases not matched to a gene: 4. This chain's CDR3 is CASSEETGGYYGYTF. For the CDR3, the DNA is TGTGCCAGCAGTGAGGAGACAGGGGGCTACTATGGCTACACCTTC.

This sequence joins TRBV7-7 and TRBJ2-5; 9 nucleotides line up with TRBD2. This CDR3 is built from 14 residues. Germline loops: CDR1 SSHAT, CDR2 FNYEAQ (reference sequence). Trimming removed 6 bases from V and 1 base from J; junction bases left unmatched: 3. In nucleotides, the CDR3 is TGTGCCAGCAGTCCTAGCGGGATCCAAGAGACCCAGTACTTC. Translated, it gives CASSPSGIQETQYF.

The rearrangement uses TRBV29-1 and TRBJ2-7, with 8 bases matching TRBD2. The CDR3 totals 13 residues. Germline CDR1 and CDR2: SQVTM and ANQGSEA. The ends lost 7 bases at V and 2 bases at J; junction bases unmatched: 7. The CDR3 region is CSATGTRTYEQYF. DNA for the CDR3: TGCAGCGCCACCGGGACTAGAACCTACGAGCAGTACTTC.

This clone was seen a handful of times. The V gene is TRBV11-2, the J gene TRBJ2-7; perhaps TRBD1 as D (5 bases). This CDR3 has 15 residues. The V gene lost 5 bases and the J gene lost 4 bases, with 18 bases spanning the gap. CDR1 and CDR2 from the germline V gene are SGHAT and FQNNGV. In DNA form, the CDR3 reads TGTGCCAGCAGCCCTTGGGAAGGGGCGTTTTACGAGCAGTACTTC. This sequence encodes CASSPWEGAFYEQYF.

The chain couples TRBV11-2 to TRBJ2-5, with 14 bases fitting TRBD2. The tail of the sequence fits TRBJ2-7 better, so the J call may be wrong. Germline loops: CDR1 SGHAT, CDR2 FQNNGV. CDR3 size: 15 residues. CDR3 protein: CASSLGTSGSHEQYF. CDR3 coding DNA: TGTGCCAGCAGCTTGGGGACTAGCGGGAGCCACGAGCAGTACTTC.

This clone occurred a few times. This chain connects TRBV6-5 to TRBJ2-2; no firm D call. V was shortened by 0 bases and J by 6 bases, with 8 bases between the two germline ends. Germline V gives CDR1 MNHEY, CDR2 SVGAGI. The CDR3 loop spans 14 amino acids. CDR3 in DNA: TGTGCCAGCAGTTACTCCTACCCGCCCGGGGAGCTGTTTTTT. Translation gives CASSYSYPPGELFF.

This clone was observed a handful of times. This sequence joins TRBV6-5 and TRBJ2-7; D is possibly TRBD1 (6 bases). Looked up from germline, CDR1 is MNHEY and CDR2 is SVGAGI. Trimming shortened V by 5 bases and J by 8 bases, and 10 bases separated the two germline ends. This CDR3 has 11 amino acids. In nucleotides, the CDR3 is TGTGCCAGCAGTAATACAGGGAAGCAGTACTTC. Translation: CASSNTGKQYF.

This clone has more than one count but fewer than ten. J is TRBJ2-2 and V is TRBV5-4; D is unclear. The V gene lost 2 bases and the J gene lost 6 bases, with 11 bases spanning the gap. Germline-derived CDR1 and CDR2 are SGHNT and YYREEE (reference sequence). This CDR3 has 14 residues. CDR3 sequence (DNA): TGTGCCAGCAGCTTTGAATCAGAGGCCGGGGAGCTGTTTTTT. Residues: CASSFESEAGELFF.

CDR3 sequence: CASSGHRHLMNTEAFF. CDR3 DNA sequence: TGTGCCAGCAGCGGACACCGACACTTGATGAACACTGAAGCTTTCTTT. This rearrangement joins TRBV7-9 to TRBJ1-1; D possibly corresponds to TRBD1 (5 bases). This CDR3 has 16 amino acids. Germline CDR1 SEHNR, CDR2 FQNEAQ (reference sequence). V was shortened by 5 bases and J by 0 bases, with 16 bases between the two germline ends.

This rearrangement joins TRBV5-6 to TRBJ2-7, with 7 bases fitting TRBD1. Germline lookup yields CDR1 SGHDT and CDR2 YYEEEE. CDR3 length equals 14 residues. V trimming: 4 bases; J trimming: 2 bases; junction bases outside the gene matches: 6. The CDR3 DNA sequence: TGTGCCAGCAGCCCCGGGACAGTCGCCTACGAGCAGTACTTC. Translating it yields CASSPGTVAYEQYF.

This rearrangement joins TRBV7-9 to TRBJ2-1; the D is unclear. CDR3 length: 13 amino acids. Germline assignment: CDR1 SEHNR and CDR2 FQNEAQ (reference sequence). V was cut by 3 bases and J by 6 bases, with 9 bases left in between. The CDR3 nucleotides read TGTGCCAGCAGCTTGTTAGTCGGCAATGAGCAGTTCTTC. Translated: CASSLLVGNEQFF.

The chain combines TRBV7-6 with TRBJ2-7; the match to TRBD1 covers 7 bases. Germline assignment: CDR1 SGHVS and CDR2 FNYEAQ. V was pared by 4 bases and J by 2 bases, with 8 bases of the junction left unmatched. The CDR3 is made up of 15 amino acids. The CDR3 DNA sequence: TGTGCCAGCAGCTCCAGCCGGGACAGAACCTACGAGCAGTACTTC. This translates into CASSSSRDRTYEQYF.

The rearrangement links TRBV5-6 to TRBJ2-1; TRBD2 agrees at 8 bases. J gave up 7 bases and V 0 bases, and 6 bases lay outside the gene matches. Germline values: CDR1 SGHDT, CDR2 YYEEEE. The CDR3 consists of 15 residues. For the CDR3, the DNA is TGTGCCAGCAGCTTGGCAGTAGCGGGGCGGAATGAGCAGTTCTTC. Amino acids: CASSLAVAGRNEQFF.

A remark on this clone: Mismatch with germline at one junction end may stem from a read error. The J gene is TRBJ2-7, the V gene TRBV7-9; the match to TRBD2 covers 8 bases. This CDR3 is 14 amino acids long. The germline gives CDR1 SEHNR, CDR2 FQNEAQ (reference sequence). The CDR3 loop reads CASSLAGGWYEQYF. As DNA, the CDR3 is TGCGCCAGCAGCTTGGCGGGAGGTTGGTACGAGCAGTACTTC.

Notes on this clone: Other DNA sequences in this sample translate to the same CDR3. This chain joins TRBV28 and TRBJ2-7, with TRBD1 matching over 11 bases. The junction had 7 bases not matched to a gene; V was cut back by 6 bases and J by 3 bases. The CDR3 has 15 residues. Looked up from germline, CDR1 is MDHEN and CDR2 is SYDVKM. The CDR3 reads CASRPGTGGFYEQYF. As DNA, the CDR3 is TGTGCCAGCAGACCAGGGACAGGGGGTTTCTACGAGCAGTACTTC.